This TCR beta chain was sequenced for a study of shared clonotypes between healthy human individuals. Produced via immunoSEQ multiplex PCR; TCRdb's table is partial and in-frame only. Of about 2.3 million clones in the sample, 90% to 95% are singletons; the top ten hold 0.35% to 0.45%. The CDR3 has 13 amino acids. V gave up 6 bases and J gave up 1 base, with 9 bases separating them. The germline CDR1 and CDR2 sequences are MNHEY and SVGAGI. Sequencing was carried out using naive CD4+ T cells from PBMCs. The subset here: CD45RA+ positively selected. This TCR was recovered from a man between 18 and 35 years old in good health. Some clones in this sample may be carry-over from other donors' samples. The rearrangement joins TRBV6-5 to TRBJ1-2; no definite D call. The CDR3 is CASRTQDNYGYTF. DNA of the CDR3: TGTGCCAGCAGGACGCAGGATAACTATGGCTACACCTTC.